This T cell receptor beta chain was observed in a study of T cells after yellow fever vaccination (dated by TCRdb to between 2018 and 2020). Looking at the study overall: The SMART-Seq v4 Ultra Low Input RNA kit was used to prepare libraries from fractions with low cell numbers. Blood was collected at multiple timepoints before and after primary and secondary immunization, and bulk PBMC replicates and cell subsets were isolated. To track T-cell clones before and after primary and booster YFV17D yellow fever vaccination, bulk TCR alpha and beta repertoires were sequenced longitudinally. The cohort comprised two healthy male donors, one aged 18 to 30 and one aged 30 to 40 years. Overall results and qualifications from the work: Because the study included only two donors, the extent to which the findings can be generalized is limited. The secondary T-cell response was found to be weaker but faster than the primary response, with a peak reached on day 5 rather than on day 15. After the booster, most of the clones that had expanded following primary vaccination were detected again (roughly 97% of CD4 and around 87% of CD8), which suggests that memory was broadly maintained. A small fraction of clonotypes appeared in both the CD4 and CD8 compartments, likely as a result of convergent recombination. Computational filtering was required because FACS-sorted repertoires could contain abundant contaminating clonotypes from the bulk population.

V is reduced by 6 bases and J by 0 bases, leaving a spacing of 12 bases between them. The germline V gene yields MNHEY for CDR1 and SVGEGT for CDR2. From cysteine to phenylalanine, the CDR3 is 14 amino acids long. Only CDR3 DNA is held: 42 bases, read in frame from base 1. As for this clonotype: Its antigen is still unknown. The record has no base qualities; no much larger clone is one base away.

Interpreted using the paper, the treatment or condition label stands for: live attenuated yellow fever vaccine strain. At every blood-draw timepoint, two biological replicates of bulk PBMCs were collected. A standard Ficoll-Paque protocol was used to isolate PBMCs from peripheral blood. RNA was extracted with TriZol from bulk PBMCs, CD4 and CD8 fractions, and dextramer-positive and dextramer-negative fractions. TCR cDNA was synthesized by 5'RACE template switching, which introduced a universal primer site and unique molecular identifiers. Priming of cDNA synthesis was performed from both the TCR alpha and TCR beta constant segments. Two PCR steps were used to amplify libraries, with sample barcodes and sequencing adapters being added in the second step. Sequencing of the libraries was done on either Illumina HiSeq 2500 (2x100 bp) or NovaSeq (2x150 bp). Per the authors' processing: MIGEC was used to demultiplex reads and collapse the reads into UMI consensus sequences, and MiXCR was used for V(D)J alignment. Using edgeR on replicate PBMC samples, clonotypes were called vaccine-responding if FDR was below 0.01 and the log2 fold change was above 5 up to day 15. Bulk clonotypes were assigned CD4 or CD8 identity according to which sequenced CD4 or CD8 repertoire held them at higher abundance. TCRdb passed the public sequencing reads through fastp at Q25 and MiXCR, retaining productive beta sequences. Rows with one shared CDR3 protein collapse into an entry with the most common genes and DNA. The V and J calls shown here were made by TCRdb, not taken from the authors' results. The sample yields roughly 310,000 distinct CDR3 sequences; 8.7% were counted once. The top ten clonotypes cover under 20% of the sample.

The chain employs TRBV6-2 or TRBV6-3 and TRBJ2-7; D gene: possibly TRBD2, on 5 matching bases. The sequences come from PBMCs, collected on the day of the first yellow fever vaccination. This clonotype was sampled from a man between 18 and 35 years old who received the YFV17D yellow fever vaccine. The CDR3 amino acid sequence is: CASRRSESSYEQYF. The sequenced DNA is TGTGCCAGCAGACGTAGCGAGAGCTCCTACGAGCAGTACTTC.